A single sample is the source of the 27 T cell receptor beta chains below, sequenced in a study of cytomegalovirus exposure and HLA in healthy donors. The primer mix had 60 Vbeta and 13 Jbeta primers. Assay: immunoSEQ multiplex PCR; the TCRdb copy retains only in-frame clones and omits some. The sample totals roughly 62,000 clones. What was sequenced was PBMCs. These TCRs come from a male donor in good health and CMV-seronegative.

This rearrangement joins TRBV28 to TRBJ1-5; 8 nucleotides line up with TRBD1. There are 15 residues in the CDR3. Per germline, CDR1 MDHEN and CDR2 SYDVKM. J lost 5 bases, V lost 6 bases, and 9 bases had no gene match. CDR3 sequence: CASSPDRGRDQPQHF. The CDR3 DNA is TGTGCCAGCAGCCCCGACAGGGGTAGAGATCAGCCCCAGCATTTT. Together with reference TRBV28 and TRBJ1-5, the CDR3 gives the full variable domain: DVKVTQSSRYLVKRTGEKVFLECVQDMDHENMFWYRQDPGLGLRLIYFSYDVKMKEKGDIPEGYSVSREKKERFSLILESASTNQTSMYLCASSPDRGRDQPQHFGDGTRLSIL.

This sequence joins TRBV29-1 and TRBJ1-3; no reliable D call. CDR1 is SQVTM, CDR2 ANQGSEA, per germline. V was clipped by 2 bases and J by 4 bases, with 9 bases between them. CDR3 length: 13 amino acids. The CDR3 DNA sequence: TGCAGCGTTGAATCGGGGAAAGGAAACACCATATATTTT. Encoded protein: CSVESGKGNTIYF.

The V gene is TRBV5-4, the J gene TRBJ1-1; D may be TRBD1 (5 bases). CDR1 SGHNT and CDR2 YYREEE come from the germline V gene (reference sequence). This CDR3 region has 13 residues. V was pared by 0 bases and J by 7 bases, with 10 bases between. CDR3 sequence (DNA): TGTGCCAGCAGCTTGGACAGGAACCTTGAAGCTTTCTTT. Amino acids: CASSLDRNLEAFF.

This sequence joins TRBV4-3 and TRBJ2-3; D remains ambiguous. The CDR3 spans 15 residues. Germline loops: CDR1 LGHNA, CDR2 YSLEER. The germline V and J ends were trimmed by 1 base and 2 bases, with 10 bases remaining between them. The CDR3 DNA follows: TGCGCCAGCAGCCAAGCATACGCGGTCACAGATACGCAGTATTTT. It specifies CASSQAYAVTDTQYF.

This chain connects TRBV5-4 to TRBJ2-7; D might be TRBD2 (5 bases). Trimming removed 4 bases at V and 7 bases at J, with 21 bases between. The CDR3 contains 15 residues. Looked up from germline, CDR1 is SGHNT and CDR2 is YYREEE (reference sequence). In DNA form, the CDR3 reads TGTGCCAGCAGCAAAGGAGACACCCTGTCGGGGGAGCAGTACTTC. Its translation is CASSKGDTLSGEQYF.

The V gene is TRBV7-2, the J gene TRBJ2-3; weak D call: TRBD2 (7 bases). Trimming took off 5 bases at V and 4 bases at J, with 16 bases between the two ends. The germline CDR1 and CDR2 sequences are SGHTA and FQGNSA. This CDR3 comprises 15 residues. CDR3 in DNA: TGTGCCAGCAGCCGCTCCGGGGGGCGGGCAGATACGCAGTATTTT. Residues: CASSRSGGRADTQYF.

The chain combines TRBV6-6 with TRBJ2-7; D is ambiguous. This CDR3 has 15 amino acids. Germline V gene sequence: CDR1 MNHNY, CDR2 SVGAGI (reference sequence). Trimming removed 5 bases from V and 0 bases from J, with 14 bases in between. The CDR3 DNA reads TGTGCCAGCAGTCTCCCCCGTTCCTTCTCCTACGAGCAGTACTTC. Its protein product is CASSLPRSFSYEQYF.

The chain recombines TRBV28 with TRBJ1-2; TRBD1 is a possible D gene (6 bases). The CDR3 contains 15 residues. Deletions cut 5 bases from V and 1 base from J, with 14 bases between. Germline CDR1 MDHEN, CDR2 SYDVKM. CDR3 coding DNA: TGTGCCAGCAGTGGGGTGTGGGGGCGTAACTATGGCTACACCTTC. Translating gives CASSGVWGRNYGYTF.

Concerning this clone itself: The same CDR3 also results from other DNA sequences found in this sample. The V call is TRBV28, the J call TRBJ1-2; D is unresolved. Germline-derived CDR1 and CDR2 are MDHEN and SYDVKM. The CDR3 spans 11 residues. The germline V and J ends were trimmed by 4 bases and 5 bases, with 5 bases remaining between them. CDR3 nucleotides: TGTGCCAGCAGTTCCCGTTATGGCTACACCTTC. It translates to CASSSRYGYTF.

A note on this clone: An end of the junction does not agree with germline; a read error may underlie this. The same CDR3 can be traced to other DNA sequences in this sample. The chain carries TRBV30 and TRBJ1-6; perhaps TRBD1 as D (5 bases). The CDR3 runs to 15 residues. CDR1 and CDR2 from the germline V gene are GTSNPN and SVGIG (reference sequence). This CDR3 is CAGRRAGHHNSPLHF. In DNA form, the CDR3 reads TGTGCCGGGAGGCGGGCGGGGCACCATAATTCACCCCTCCACTTT.

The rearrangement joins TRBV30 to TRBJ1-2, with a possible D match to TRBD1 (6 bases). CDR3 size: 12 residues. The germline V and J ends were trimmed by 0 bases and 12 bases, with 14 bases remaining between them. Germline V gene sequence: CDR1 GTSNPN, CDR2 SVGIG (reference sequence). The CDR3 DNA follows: TGTGCCTGGAGTGTACAGGGAGAGGTGCACACCTTC. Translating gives CAWSVQGEVHTF. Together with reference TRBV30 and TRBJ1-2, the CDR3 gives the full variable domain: SQTIHQWPATLVQPVGSPLSLECTVEGTSNPNLYWYRQAAGRGLQLLFYSVGIGQISSEVPQNLSASRPQDRQFILSSKKLLLSDSGFYLCAWSVQGEVHTFGSGTRLTVV.

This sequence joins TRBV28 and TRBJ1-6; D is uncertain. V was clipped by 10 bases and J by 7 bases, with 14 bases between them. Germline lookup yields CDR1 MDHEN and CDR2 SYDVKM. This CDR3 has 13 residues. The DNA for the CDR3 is TGTGCCACCCTAGGACTCCCCAATTCACCCCTCCACTTT. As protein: CATLGLPNSPLHF.

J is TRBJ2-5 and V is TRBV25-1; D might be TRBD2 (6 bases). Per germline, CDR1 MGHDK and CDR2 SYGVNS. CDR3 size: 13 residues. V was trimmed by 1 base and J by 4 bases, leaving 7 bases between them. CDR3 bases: TGTGCCAGCAGTGAATTCGGGGGAGAGACCCAGTACTTC. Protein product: CASSEFGGETQYF.

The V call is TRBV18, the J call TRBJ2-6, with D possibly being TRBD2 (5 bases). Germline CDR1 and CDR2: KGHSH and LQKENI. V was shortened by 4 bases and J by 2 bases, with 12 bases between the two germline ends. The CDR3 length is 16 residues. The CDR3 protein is CASSQRGGAGANVLTF. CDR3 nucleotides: TGTGCCAGCTCACAACGGGGTGGGGCTGGGGCCAACGTCCTGACTTTC.

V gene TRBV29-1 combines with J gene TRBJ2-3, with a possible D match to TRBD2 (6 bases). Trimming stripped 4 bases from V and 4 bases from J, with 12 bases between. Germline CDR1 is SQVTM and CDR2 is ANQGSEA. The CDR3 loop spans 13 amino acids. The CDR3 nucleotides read TGCAGCGTTGCTCGGGGAGGAGCAGATACGCAGTATTTT. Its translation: CSVARGGADTQYF.

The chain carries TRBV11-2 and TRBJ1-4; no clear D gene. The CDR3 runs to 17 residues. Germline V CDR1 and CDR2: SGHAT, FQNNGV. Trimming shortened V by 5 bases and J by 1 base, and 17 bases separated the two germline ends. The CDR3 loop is CASSPNPRILTNEKLFF. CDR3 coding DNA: TGTGCCAGCAGCCCGAACCCCAGGATCTTAACTAATGAAAAACTGTTTTTT. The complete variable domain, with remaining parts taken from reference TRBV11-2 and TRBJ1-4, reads EAGVAQSPRYKIIEKRQSVAFWCNPISGHATLYWYQQILGQGPKLLIQFQNNGVVDDSQLPKDRFSAERLKGVDSTLKIQPAKLEDSAVYLCASSPNPRILTNEKLFFGSGTQLSVL.

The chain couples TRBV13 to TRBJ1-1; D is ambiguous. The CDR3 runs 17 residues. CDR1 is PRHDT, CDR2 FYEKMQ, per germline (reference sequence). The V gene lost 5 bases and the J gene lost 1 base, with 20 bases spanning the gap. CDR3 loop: CASSEPMGRIRNTEAFF. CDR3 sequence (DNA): TGTGCCAGCAGCGAACCGATGGGGAGGATCAGGAACACTGAAGCTTTCTTT. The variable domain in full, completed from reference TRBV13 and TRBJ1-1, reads AAGVIQSPRHLIKEKRETATLKCYPIPRHDTVYWYQQGPGQDPQFLISFYEKMQSDKGSIPDRFSAQQFSDYHSELNMSSLELGDSALYFCASSEPMGRIRNTEAFFGQGTRLTVV.

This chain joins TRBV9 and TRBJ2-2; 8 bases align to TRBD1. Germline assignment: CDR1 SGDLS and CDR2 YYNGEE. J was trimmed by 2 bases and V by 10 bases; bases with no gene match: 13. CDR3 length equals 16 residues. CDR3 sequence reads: CASKRSGQVNTGELFF. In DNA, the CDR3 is TGTGCCTCAAAGAGATCGGGACAGGTCAACACCGGGGAGCTGTTTTTT.

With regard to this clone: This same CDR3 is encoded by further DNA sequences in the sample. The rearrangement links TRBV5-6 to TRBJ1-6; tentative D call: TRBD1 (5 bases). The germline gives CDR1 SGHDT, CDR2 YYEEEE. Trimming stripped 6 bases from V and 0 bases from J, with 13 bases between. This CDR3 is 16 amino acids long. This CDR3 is CASIPSDSSYNSPLHF. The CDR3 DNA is TGTGCCAGCATCCCCTCCGACAGCTCCTATAATTCACCCCTCCACTTT.

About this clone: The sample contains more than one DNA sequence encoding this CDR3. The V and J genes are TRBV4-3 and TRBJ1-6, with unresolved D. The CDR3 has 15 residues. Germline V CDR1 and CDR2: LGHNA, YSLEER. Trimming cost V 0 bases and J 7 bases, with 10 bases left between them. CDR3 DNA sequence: TGCGCCAGCAGCCAAGATAGGAACGGGAATTCACCCCTCCACTTT. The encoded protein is CASSQDRNGNSPLHF.

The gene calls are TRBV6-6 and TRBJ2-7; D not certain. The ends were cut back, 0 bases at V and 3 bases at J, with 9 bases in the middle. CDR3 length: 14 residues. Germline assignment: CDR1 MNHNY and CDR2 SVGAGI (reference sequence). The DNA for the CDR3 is TGTGCCAGCAGTTACTCGCGCGGCAGCTACGAGCAGTACTTC. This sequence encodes CASSYSRGSYEQYF.

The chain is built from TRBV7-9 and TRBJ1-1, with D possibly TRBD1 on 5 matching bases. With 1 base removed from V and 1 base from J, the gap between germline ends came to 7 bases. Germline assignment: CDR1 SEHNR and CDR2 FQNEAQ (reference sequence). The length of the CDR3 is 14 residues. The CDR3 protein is CASSLGGGNTEAFF. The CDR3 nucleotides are TGTGCCAGCAGCTTAGGGGGCGGGAACACTGAAGCTTTCTTT.

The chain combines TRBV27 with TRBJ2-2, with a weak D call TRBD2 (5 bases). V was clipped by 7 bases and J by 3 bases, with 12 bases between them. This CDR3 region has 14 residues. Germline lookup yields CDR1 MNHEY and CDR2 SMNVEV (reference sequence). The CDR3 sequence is CASKEAYDTGELFF. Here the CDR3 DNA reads TGTGCCAGCAAGGAGGCTTATGACACCGGGGAGCTGTTTTTT.

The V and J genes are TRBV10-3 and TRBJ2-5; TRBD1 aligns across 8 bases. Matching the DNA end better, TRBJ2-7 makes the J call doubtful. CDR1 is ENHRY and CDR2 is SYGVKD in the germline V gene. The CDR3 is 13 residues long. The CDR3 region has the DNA TGTGCCACCTGGACAGGGCCCTCCGGCGAGCAGTACTTC. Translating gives CATWTGPSGEQYF.

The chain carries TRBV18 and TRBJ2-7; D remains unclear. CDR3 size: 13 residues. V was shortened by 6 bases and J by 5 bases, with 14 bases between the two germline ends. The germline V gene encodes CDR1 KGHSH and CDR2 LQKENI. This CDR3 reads CASSSILGHEQYF. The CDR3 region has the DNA TGTGCCAGCTCCAGCATATTGGGCCACGAGCAGTACTTC.

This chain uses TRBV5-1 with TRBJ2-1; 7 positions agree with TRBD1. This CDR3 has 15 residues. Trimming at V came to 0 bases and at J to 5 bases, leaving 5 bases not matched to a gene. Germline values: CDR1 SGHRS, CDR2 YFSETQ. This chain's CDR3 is CASSLGDSYDNEQFF. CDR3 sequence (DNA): TGCGCCAGCAGCTTGGGGGACAGTTATGACAATGAGCAGTTCTTC.

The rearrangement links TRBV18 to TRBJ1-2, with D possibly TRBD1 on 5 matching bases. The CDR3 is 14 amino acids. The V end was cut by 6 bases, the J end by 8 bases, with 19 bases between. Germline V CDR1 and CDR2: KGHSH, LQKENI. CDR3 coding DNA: TGTGCCAGCTCCCCGCGCGGCAAGGGGCTCGGCTACACCTTC. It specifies CASSPRGKGLGYTF.